These 8 T cell receptor beta chains were sequenced from one sample in a study of T cell clonality in common variable immunodeficiency. This table comes from immunoSEQ multiplex PCR, and its TCRdb copy is limited to in-frame clones, with some not included. The sample includes tens of thousands of clones, none of them occurring once. The sequencing input was peripheral blood mononuclear cells. These TCRs come from a person aged 18-70 years in good health.

This clone occurred a few times. The missing CDR3 end, 3 residues past where the read stops, is filled in from the germline J gene. The sample has other DNA sequences that encode this CDR3 too. The rearrangement joins TRBV6-4 to TRBJ2-1; 7 positions agree with TRBD2. CDR1 MRHNA and CDR2 SNTAGT come from the germline V gene. This CDR3 has 13 residues. V dropped 4 bases and J dropped 5; count of bases not matched to a gene: 2. The part of the CDR3 DNA that was read is TGTGCCAGCAGTGCTGGGACTAACAATGAG. Protein: CASSAGTNNE. The whole CDR3 region reads CASSAGTNNEQFF.

This clone appeared many times. The read is 3 residues too short to cover the CDR3 end, so that end is filled in from the germline J gene. The chain carries TRBV5-1 and TRBJ1-1; D may be TRBD1 (5 bases). Germline CDR1 SGHRS, CDR2 YFSETQ. The CDR3 length is 15 residues. V dropped 0 bases and J dropped 4 bases, with 13 bases sitting between them. Partial CDR3 DNA: TGCGCCAGCAGCTTGGATGTTCAGGGTGGCACTGAA. Protein product: CASSLDVQGGTE. The complete CDR3 protein is CASSLDVQGGTEAFF. The full variable domain, completed using reference TRBV5-1 and TRBJ1-1, is KAGVTQTPRYLIKTRGQQVTLSCSPISGHRSVSWYQQTPGQGLQFLFEYFSETQRNKGNFPGRFSGRQFSNSRSEMNVSTLELGDSALYLCASSLDVQGGTEAFFGQGTRLTVV.

This clone was seen at least ten times. The read halts 3 residues ahead of the CDR3 end, with the missing end drawn from the germline J gene. The chain uses TRBV4-1 and TRBJ2-3; D is possibly TRBD1 (5 bases). Trimming took 0 bases from V and 4 from J, leaving 8 bases between them. There are 14 residues in the CDR3. Germline lookup yields CDR1 MGHRA and CDR2 YSYEKL. The part of the CDR3 DNA that was read is TGCGCCAGCAGCCAAGACAGGGTCGCAGATACG. Translating it yields CASSQDRVADT. The CDR3 in full is CASSQDRVADTQYF.

This clone has a count of ten or more. The observed sequence ends 3 residues before the CDR3 terminus, with the missing tail filled in from the germline J gene. The rearrangement uses TRBV29-1 and TRBJ1-1, with D unclear. V shed 4 bases and J shed 3 bases, with 12 bases lying between them. There are 13 residues in the CDR3. The germline V gene encodes CDR1 SQVTM and CDR2 ANQGSEA. The sequenced CDR3 bases are TGCAGCGTTGCAAGGCAGAGGGACACTGAA. The encoded protein is CSVARQRDTE. From start to end, the CDR3 is CSVARQRDTEAFF.

This clone has at least ten counts. The read terminates 3 residues ahead of where the CDR3 ends, so the germline J gene completes it. The chain carries TRBV5-6 and TRBJ1-5; 10 bases fit TRBD1. The germline CDR1 and CDR2 sequences are SGHDT and YYEEEE. This CDR3 spans 14 amino acids. V gave up 4 bases and J gave up 4 bases; unmatched junction bases: 2. The CDR3 loop is CASSADRGNQPQHF. The CDR3 DNA, read in part, is TGTGCCAGCAGCGCGGACAGGGGGAATCAGCCC.

Comment on this clone: A junction end diverges from the germline sequence, so it may reflect a read error. The read falls 3 residues short of the CDR3 end, and the missing part is taken from the germline J gene. The chain joins TRBV7-7 to TRBJ2-3, with D uncertain. Germline CDR1 reads SSHAT; CDR2 reads FNYEAQ (reference sequence). This CDR3 is built from 13 residues. CDR3 loop: CASSLQGTDTQYF. The CDR3 DNA, read in part, is TGTGCTAGCAGCCTCCAGGGCACAGATACG.

This clone was seen many times. The read comes to an end 3 residues before the CDR3 does, leaving the germline J gene to fill in the end. This sequence joins TRBV28 and TRBJ1-5; the D is unclear. Germline V CDR1 and CDR2: MDHEN, SYDVKM. The CDR3 length is 12 residues. Trimming shortened V by 7 bases and J by 6 bases, and 10 bases separated the two germline ends. This CDR3 reads CASNPGIQPQHF. The sequenced CDR3 bases are TGTGCCAGCAACCCGGGGATTCAGCCC.

This clone was observed many times. The read is 3 residues too short to cover the CDR3 end, so that end is filled in from the germline J gene. The chain combines TRBV7-3 with TRBJ2-1; 12 nucleotides line up with TRBD2. CDR3 size: 16 residues. Germline values: CDR1 SGHTA, CDR2 FQGTGA. Germline trimming cut 5 bases from V and 9 bases from J; bases unmatched to any gene: 11. CDR3 DNA (partial): TGTGCCAGCAGCCCCTCTAGCGGGAGGGCCGGGATTGAG. This translates into CASSPSSGRAGIE. In full, the CDR3 reads CASSPSSGRAGIEQFF.